The 12 T cell receptor beta chains in this list originate from one sample, sequenced in a study of vaccination and CD4 T cells after COVID-19. Treatment reported: roughly 10-day PBMC culture with coronavirus spike peptide pools or control peptides (ViraFEST assay). No antigen is known for these receptors. The Oncomine TCR Beta short-read assay generated sequence data from the DNA of cultured CD4+ T cells. MiXCR, applied by TCRdb to the PCR reads, yields one record per CDR3 protein. The repertoire includes about 15,000 distinct CDR3 sequences, about 25% of them detected once, and about 24% sits in the top ten. The sequenced sample consisted of cultured CD4+ T cells from blood. These receptors originate from a human donor with COVID-19.

In this sample, this clonotype is medium-sized (0.01 to 0.1%). The genes are TRBV30 and TRBJ1-5; D is undetermined. Germline V lookup: CDR1 GTSNPN, CDR2 SVGIG (reference sequence). The V and J ends lost 3 bases and 0 bases respectively, with 9 bases between them. The CDR3 contains 14 residues. CDR3: CAWSAGNSNQPQHF. Here the CDR3 DNA reads TGTGCCTGGAGCGCGGGTAATAGCAATCAGCCCCAGCATTTT.

A few counts support this clonotype. This chain uses TRBV28 with TRBJ2-7; 10 bases are shared with TRBD1. J lost 6 bases, V lost 5 bases, and 4 bases had no gene match. CDR1 is MDHEN and CDR2 is SYDVKM in the germline V gene. The CDR3 loop spans 13 amino acids. CDR3: CASSPGQGGEQYF. The CDR3 region has the DNA TGTGCCAGCAGTCCTGGACAGGGGGGCGAGCAGTACTTC. Together with reference TRBV28 and TRBJ2-7, the CDR3 gives the full variable domain: DVKVTQSSRYLVKRTGEKVFLECVQDMDHENMFWYRQDPGLGLRLIYFSYDVKMKEKGDIPEGYSVSREKKERFSLILESASTNQTSMYLCASSPGQGGEQYFGPGTRLTVT.

This rearrangement joins TRBV6-5 to TRBJ1-1; D unclear. This CDR3 contains 14 residues. Germline lookup yields CDR1 MNHEY and CDR2 SVGAGI. Trimming removed 2 bases at V and 6 bases at J, with 13 bases between. The DNA for the CDR3 is TGTGCCAGCAGTTACGCAGTGAATAGCGCTGAAGCTTTCTTT. This translates into CASSYAVNSAEAFF.

This clonotype has more than one count but fewer than ten. J is TRBJ1-5 and V is TRBV12-3 or TRBV12-4; TRBD1 aligns across 8 bases. This CDR3 is 13 amino acids long. V gave up 8 bases and J gave up 3 bases; unmatched junction bases: 3. CDR3 region: CASAGGSNQPQHF. The CDR3 DNA sequence: TGTGCCAGCGCAGGGGGCTCCAATCAGCCCCAGCATTTT.

The genes are TRBV20-1 and TRBJ2-7; TRBD2 is a possible D gene (5 bases). In germline, CDR1 is DFQATT, CDR2 SNEGSKA (reference sequence). Trimming pared 3 bases from V and 0 bases from J, leaving 12 bases between. CDR3 length: 14 residues. Written as DNA, the CDR3 is TGCAGTGCTAGCCCGGGGTTTTTCTCCTACGAGCAGTACTTC. It encodes CSASPGFFSYEQYF.

By sample fraction, this clonotype is hyperexpanded (1% or more). CDR3 sequence reads: CASSLSTFSGANVLTF. CDR3 nucleotides: TGTGCCAGCAGTTTATCGACATTCTCCGGGGCCAACGTCCTGACTTTC. V and J are TRBV27 and TRBJ2-6; D remains ambiguous. V lost 0 bases, J lost 4 bases, and 10 bases lay in between. CDR1 and CDR2 (germline): MNHEY, SMNVEV (reference sequence). The CDR3 extends over 16 amino acids.

The rearrangement joins TRBV5-4 to TRBJ1-2; D is perhaps TRBD1 (6 bases). The CDR3 loop spans 16 amino acids. The germline V gene has CDR1 SGHNT and CDR2 YYREEE (reference sequence). Trimming pared 0 bases from V and 4 bases from J, leaving 16 bases between. This CDR3 is CASSLAGSVGGYGYTF. CDR3 nucleotide sequence: TGTGCCAGCAGCTTGGCCGGTTCGGTAGGGGGCTATGGCTACACCTTC.

The genes are TRBV11-1 and TRBJ2-4; D gene unclear. This CDR3 is 15 amino acids long. Germline CDR1 is SGHAT and CDR2 is FQDESV (reference sequence). V was shortened by 5 bases and J by 0 bases, with 11 bases between the two germline ends. CDR3 in DNA: TGTGCCAGCAGCCCCGACCAGGTAGCCAAAAACATTCAGTACTTC. It yields the protein CASSPDQVAKNIQYF.

This clonotype appeared once. The chain links TRBV5-1 to TRBJ2-1; D is possibly TRBD1 or TRBD2 (6 bases each). There are 16 residues in the CDR3. From germline, CDR1 is SGHRS and CDR2 YFSETQ. The ends were cut back, 0 bases at V and 6 bases at J, with 16 bases in the middle. The CDR3 DNA reads as TGCGCCAGCAGCTTGGAACGGGGGCAGTCGGGCAATGAGCAGTTCTTC. Amino acids: CASSLERGQSGNEQFF.

The gene calls are TRBV5-1 and TRBJ1-1; D ambiguous. From germline, CDR1 is SGHRS and CDR2 YFSETQ. The V end lost 1 base, the J end lost 2 bases, and 9 bases lay between the germline ends. This CDR3 is 14 amino acids long. CDR3 loop: CASSLSGGNTEAFF. DNA of the CDR3: TGCGCCAGCAGCTTGTCGGGAGGTAACACTGAAGCTTTCTTT.

The sample holds a few counts of this clonotype. The chain employs TRBV7-9 and TRBJ1-1, with D unclear. The germline V gene encodes CDR1 SEHNR and CDR2 FQNEAQ (reference sequence). With 3 bases removed from V and 0 bases from J, the gap between germline ends came to 11 bases. This CDR3 spans 15 amino acids. The CDR3 sequence: CASSFAGGVNTEAFF. Here the CDR3 DNA reads TGTGCCAGCAGCTTTGCCGGCGGGGTGAACACTGAAGCTTTCTTT.

V gene TRBV6-1 combines with J gene TRBJ2-1; 7 bases are a match to TRBD2. In germline, CDR1 is MNHNS, CDR2 SASEGT. CDR3 length: 13 residues. The J segment lost 6 bases and the V segment lost 6 bases, leaving 5 bases of the junction unmatched. CDR3 in DNA: TGTGCCAGCAGCCGGGGGAGGGGCAATGAGCAGTTCTTC. Its protein product is CASSRGRGNEQFF.